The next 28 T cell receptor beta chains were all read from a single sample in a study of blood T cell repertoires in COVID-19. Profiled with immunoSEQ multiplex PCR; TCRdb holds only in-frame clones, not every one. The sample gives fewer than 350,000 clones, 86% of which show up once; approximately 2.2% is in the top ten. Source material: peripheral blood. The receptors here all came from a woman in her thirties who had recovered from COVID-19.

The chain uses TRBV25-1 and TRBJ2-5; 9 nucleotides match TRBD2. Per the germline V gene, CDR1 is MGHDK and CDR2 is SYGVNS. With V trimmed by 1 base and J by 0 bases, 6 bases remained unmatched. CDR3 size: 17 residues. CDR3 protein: CASSESASGEYQETQYF. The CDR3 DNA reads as TGTGCCAGCAGTGAATCGGCTAGCGGGGAGTACCAAGAGACCCAGTACTTC. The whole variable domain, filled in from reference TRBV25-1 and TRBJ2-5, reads EADIYQTPRYLVIGTGKKITLECSQTMGHDKMYWYQQDPGMELHLIHYSYGVNSTEKGDLSSESTVSRIRTEHFPLTLESARPSHTSQYLCASSESASGEYQETQYFGPGTRLLVL.

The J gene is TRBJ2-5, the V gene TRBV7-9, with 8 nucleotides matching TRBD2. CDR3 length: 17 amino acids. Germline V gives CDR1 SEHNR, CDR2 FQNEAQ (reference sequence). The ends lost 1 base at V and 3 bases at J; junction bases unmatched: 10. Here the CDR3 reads CASSLGQWSGSKETQYF. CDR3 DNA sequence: TGTGCCAGCAGCTTAGGGCAGTGGAGCGGGAGCAAAGAGACCCAGTACTTC.

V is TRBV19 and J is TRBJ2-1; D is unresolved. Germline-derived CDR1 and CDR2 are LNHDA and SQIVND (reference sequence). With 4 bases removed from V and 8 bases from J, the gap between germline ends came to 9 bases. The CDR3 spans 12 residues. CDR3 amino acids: CASSTLVHEQFF. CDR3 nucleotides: TGTGCCAGTAGTACCCTAGTTCATGAGCAGTTCTTC.

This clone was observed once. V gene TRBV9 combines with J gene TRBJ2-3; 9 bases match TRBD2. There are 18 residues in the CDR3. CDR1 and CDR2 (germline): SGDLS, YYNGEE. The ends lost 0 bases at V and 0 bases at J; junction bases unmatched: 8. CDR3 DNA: TGTGCCAGCAGCGTAGGAACTGGCGGGGGGGGAAGCACAGATACGCAGTATTTT. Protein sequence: CASSVGTGGGGSTDTQYF.

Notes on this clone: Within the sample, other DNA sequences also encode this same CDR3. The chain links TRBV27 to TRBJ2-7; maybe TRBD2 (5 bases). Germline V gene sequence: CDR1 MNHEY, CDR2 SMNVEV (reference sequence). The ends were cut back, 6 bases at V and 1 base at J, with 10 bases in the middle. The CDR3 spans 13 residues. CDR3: CASSLRESYEQYF. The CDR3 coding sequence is TGTGCCAGCAGCCTGAGGGAATCCTACGAGCAGTACTTC.

Written as DNA, the CDR3 is TGTGCCAGCAGCTTAAGGCCGCGGGATATCGACACAGATACGCAGTATTTT. Translating it yields CASSLRPRDIDTDTQYF. This sequence joins TRBV11-2 and TRBJ2-3; maybe TRBD2 (6 bases). V lost 2 bases and J lost 2, with 17 bases in between. The CDR3 is 17 residues long. Germline V gives CDR1 SGHAT, CDR2 FQNNGV. The variable domain in full, with the rest retrieved from reference TRBV11-2 and TRBJ2-3, is EAGVAQSPRYKIIEKRQSVAFWCNPISGHATLYWYQQILGQGPKLLIQFQNNGVVDDSQLPKDRFSAERLKGVDSTLKIQPAKLEDSAVYLCASSLRPRDIDTDTQYFGPGTRLTVL.

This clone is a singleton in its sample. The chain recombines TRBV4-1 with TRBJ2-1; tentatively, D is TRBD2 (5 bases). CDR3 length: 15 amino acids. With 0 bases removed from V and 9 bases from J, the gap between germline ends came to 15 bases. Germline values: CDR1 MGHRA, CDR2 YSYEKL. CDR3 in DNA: TGCGCCAGCAGCCAAGATCCGATCGGTCGGGGTGAGCAGTTCTTC. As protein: CASSQDPIGRGEQFF.

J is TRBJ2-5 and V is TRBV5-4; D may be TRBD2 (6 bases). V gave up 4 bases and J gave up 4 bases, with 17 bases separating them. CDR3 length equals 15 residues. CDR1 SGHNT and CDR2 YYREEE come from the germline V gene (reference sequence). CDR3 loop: CASSTVAGSIETQYF. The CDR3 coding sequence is TGTGCCAGCAGCACCGTTGCGGGGTCCATAGAGACCCAGTACTTC.

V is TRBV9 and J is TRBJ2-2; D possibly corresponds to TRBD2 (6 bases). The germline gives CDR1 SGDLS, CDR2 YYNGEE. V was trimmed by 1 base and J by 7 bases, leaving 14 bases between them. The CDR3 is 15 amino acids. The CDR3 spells CASSVYPRDVGELFF. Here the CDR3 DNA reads TGTGCCAGCAGCGTATATCCGCGGGACGTCGGGGAGCTGTTTTTT.

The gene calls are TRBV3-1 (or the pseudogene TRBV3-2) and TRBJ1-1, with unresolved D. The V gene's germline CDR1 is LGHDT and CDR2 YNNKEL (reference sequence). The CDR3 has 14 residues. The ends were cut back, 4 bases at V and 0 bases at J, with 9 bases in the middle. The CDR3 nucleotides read TGTGCCAGCAGCCCACAGAAGATGAACACTGAAGCTTTCTTT. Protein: CASSPQKMNTEAFF.

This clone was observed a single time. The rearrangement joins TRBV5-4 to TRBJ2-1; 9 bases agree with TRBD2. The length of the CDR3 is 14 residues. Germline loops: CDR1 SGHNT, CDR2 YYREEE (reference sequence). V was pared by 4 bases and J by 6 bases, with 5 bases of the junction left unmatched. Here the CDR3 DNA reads TGTGCCAGCAGCCGTAGCGGGGGTGCCAATGAGCAGTTCTTC. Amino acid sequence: CASSRSGGANEQFF.

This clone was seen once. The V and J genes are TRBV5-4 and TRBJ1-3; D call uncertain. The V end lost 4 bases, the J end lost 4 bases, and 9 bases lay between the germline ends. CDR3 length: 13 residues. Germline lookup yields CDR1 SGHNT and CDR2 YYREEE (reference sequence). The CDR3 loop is CASSPHNGNTIYF. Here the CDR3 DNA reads TGTGCCAGCAGCCCACATAACGGAAACACCATATATTTT.

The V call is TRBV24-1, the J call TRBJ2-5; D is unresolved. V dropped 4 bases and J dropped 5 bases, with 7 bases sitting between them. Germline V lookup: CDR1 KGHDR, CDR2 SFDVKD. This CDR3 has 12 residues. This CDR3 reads CATSDERETQYF. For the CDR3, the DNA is TGTGCCACCAGTGACGAGAGGGAGACCCAGTACTTC.

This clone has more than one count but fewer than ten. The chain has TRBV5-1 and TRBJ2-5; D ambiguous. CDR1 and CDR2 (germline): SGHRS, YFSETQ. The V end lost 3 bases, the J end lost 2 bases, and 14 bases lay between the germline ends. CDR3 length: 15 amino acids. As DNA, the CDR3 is TGCGCCAGCAGCTCGTCATACACCCGACAAGAGACCCAGTACTTC. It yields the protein CASSSSYTRQETQYF.

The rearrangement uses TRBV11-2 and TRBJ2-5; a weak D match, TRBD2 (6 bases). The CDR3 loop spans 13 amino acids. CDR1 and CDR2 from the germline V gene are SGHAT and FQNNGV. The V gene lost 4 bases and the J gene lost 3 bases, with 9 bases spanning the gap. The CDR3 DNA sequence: TGTGCCAGCAGCTGGGGGGAGAAAGAGACCCAGTACTTC. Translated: CASSWGEKETQYF.

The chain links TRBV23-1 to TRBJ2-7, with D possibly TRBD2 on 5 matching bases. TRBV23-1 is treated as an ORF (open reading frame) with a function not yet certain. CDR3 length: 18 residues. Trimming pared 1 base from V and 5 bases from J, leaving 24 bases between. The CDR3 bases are TGCGCCAGCAGTCAATATAGCGCGAACAGAGGCAAGGGAAACGAGCAGTACTTC. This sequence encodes CASSQYSANRGKGNEQYF.

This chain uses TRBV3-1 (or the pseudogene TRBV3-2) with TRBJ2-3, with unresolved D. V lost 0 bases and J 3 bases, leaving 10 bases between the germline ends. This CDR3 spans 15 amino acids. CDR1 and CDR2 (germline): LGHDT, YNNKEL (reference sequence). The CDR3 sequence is CASSQEEVGTDTQYF. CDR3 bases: TGTGCCAGCAGCCAAGAAGAGGTGGGTACAGATACGCAGTATTTT.

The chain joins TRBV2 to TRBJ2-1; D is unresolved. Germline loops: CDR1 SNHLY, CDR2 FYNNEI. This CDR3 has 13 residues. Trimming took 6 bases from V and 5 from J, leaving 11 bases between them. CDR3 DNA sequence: TGTGCCAGCAGGCTTGACTTTAACAATGAGCAGTTCTTC. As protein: CASRLDFNNEQFF. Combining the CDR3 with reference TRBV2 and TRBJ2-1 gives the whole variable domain EPEVTQTPSHQVTQMGQEVILRCVPISNHLYFYWYRQILGQKVEFLVSFYNNEISEKSEIFDDQFSVERPDGSNFTLKIRSTKLEDSAMYFCASRLDFNNEQFFGPGTRLTVL.

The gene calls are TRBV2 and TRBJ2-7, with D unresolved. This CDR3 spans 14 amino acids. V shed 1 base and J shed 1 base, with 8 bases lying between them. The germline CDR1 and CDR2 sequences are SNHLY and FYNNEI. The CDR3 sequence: CASSEGSLSYEQYF. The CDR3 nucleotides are TGTGCCAGCAGTGAAGGTAGTCTGTCCTACGAGCAGTACTTC.

CDR3 sequence: CAWKNKGQTYEQYF. The CDR3 coding sequence is TGTGCCTGGAAAAATAAAGGACAGACTTACGAGCAGTACTTC. The chain recombines TRBV30 with TRBJ2-7; possible D gene TRBD1, 6 bases. Between the trimmed V and J ends, which lost 4 bases and 4 bases, there was a span of 17 bases. The CDR3 sequence is 14 residues long. Germline-derived CDR1 and CDR2 are GTSNPN and SVGIG (reference sequence).

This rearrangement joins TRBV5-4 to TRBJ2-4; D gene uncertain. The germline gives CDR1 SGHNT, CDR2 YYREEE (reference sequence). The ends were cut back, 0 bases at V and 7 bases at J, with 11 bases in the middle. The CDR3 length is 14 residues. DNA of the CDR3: TGTGCCAGCAGCTTGGGAGAGTCTAGGAACATTCAGTACTTC. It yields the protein CASSLGESRNIQYF. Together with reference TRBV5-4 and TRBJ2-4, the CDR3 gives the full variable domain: ETGVTQSPTHLIKTRGQQVTLRCSSQSGHNTVSWYQQALGQGPQFIFQYYREEENGRGNFPPRFSGLQFPNYSSELNVNALELDDSALYLCASSLGESRNIQYFGAGTRLSVL.

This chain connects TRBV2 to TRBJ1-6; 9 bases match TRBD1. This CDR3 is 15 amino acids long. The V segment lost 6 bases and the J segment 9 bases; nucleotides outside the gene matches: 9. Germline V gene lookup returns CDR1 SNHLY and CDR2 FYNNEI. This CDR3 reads CASRGDRGISSPLHF. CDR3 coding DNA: TGTGCCAGCAGGGGCGACAGGGGGATAAGTTCACCCCTCCACTTT.

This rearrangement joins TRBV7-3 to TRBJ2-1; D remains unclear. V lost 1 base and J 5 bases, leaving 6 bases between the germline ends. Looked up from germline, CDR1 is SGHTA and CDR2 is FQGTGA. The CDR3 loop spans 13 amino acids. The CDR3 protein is CASSLRANNEQFF. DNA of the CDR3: TGTGCCAGCAGCTTAAGGGCAAACAATGAGCAGTTCTTC.

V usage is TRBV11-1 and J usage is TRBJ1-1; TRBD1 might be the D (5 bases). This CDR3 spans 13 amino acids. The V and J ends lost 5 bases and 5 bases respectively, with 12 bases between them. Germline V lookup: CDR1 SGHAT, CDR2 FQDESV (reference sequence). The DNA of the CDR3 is TGTGCCAGCAGCGCCCAGGGTTGGACTGAAGCTTTCTTT. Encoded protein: CASSAQGWTEAFF. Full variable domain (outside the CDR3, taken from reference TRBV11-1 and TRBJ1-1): EAEVAQSPRYKITEKSQAVAFWCDPISGHATLYWYRQILGQGPELLVQFQDESVVDDSQLPKDRFSAERLKGVDSTLKIQPAELGDSAMYLCASSAQGWTEAFFGQGTRLTVV.

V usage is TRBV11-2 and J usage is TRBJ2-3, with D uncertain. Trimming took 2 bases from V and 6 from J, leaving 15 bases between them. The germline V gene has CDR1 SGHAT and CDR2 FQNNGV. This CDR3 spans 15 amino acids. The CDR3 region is CASSLYAGLRDTQYF. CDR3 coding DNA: TGTGCCAGCAGCTTATACGCAGGCCTTCGGGATACGCAGTATTTT. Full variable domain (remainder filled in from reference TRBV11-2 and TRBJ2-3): EAGVAQSPRYKIIEKRQSVAFWCNPISGHATLYWYQQILGQGPKLLIQFQNNGVVDDSQLPKDRFSAERLKGVDSTLKIQPAKLEDSAVYLCASSLYAGLRDTQYFGPGTRLTVL.

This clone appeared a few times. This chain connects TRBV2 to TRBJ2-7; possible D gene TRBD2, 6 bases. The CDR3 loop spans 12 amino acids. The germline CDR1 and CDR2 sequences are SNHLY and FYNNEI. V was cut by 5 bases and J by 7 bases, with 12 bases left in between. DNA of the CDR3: TGTGCCAGCAGTCGGGACTCGGGGGAGCAGTACTTC. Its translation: CASSRDSGEQYF.

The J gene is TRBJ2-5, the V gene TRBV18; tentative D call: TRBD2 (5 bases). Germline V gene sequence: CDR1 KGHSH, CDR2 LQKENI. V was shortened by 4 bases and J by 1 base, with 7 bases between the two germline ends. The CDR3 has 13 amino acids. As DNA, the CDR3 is TGTGCCAGCTCACAAGGACTCCAAGAGACCCAGTACTTC. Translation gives CASSQGLQETQYF.

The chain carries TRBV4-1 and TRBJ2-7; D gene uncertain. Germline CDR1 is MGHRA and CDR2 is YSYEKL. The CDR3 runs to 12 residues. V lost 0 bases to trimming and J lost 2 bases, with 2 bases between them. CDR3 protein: CASSQDTYEQYF. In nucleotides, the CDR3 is TGCGCCAGCAGCCAAGACACCTACGAGCAGTACTTC.